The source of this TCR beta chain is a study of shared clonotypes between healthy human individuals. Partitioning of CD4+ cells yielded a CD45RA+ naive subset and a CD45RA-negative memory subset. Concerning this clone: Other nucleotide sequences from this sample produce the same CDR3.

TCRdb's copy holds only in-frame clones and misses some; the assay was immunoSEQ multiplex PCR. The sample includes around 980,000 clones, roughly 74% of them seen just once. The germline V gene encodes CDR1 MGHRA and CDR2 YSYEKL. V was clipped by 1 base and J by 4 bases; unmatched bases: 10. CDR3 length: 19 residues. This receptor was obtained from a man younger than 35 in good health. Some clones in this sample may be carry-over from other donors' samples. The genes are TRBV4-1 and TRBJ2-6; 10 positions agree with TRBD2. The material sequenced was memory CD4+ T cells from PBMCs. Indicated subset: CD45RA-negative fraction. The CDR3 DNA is TGCGCCAGCAGCCAAGCATTCCGAGCGGGGGGGCACGGGGCCAACGTCCTGACTTTC. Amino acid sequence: CASSQAFRAGGHGANVLTF.